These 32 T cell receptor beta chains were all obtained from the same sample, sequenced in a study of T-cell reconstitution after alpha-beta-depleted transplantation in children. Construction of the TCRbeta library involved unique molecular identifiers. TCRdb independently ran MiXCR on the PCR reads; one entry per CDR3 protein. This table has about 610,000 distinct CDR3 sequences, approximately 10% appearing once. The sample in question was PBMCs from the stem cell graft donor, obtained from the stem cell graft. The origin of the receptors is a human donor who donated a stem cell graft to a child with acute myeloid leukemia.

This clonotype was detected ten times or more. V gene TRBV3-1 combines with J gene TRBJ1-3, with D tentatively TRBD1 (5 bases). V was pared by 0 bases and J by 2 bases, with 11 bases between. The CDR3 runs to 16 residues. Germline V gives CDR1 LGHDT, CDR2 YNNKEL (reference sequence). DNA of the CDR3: TGTGCCAGCAGCCAAGATGGGGGGTTCACTGGAAACACCATATATTTT. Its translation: CASSQDGGFTGNTIYF.

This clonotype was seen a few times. Here the CDR3 reads CASSLELADLSEQFF. Written as DNA, the CDR3 is TGTGCCAGCAGCTTAGAACTAGCGGACCTCAGTGAGCAGTTCTTC. This chain connects TRBV7-3 to TRBJ2-1, with TRBD2 matching over 8 bases. V gave up 2 bases and J gave up 9 bases; unmatched junction bases: 9. CDR1 is SGHTA and CDR2 is FQGTGA in the germline V gene. The CDR3 is 15 residues long.

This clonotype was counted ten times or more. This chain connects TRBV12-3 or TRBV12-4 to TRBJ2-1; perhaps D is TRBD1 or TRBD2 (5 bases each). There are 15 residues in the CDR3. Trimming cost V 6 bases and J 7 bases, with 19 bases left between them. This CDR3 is CASSRGRFRVNEQFF. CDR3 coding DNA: TGTGCCAGCAGCCGGGGACGCTTTCGGGTGAATGAGCAGTTCTTC.

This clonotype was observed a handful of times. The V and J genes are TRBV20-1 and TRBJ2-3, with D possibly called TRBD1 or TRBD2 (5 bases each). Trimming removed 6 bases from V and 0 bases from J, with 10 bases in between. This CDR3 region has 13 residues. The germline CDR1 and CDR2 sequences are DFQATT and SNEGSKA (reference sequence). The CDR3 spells CSARDQSTDTQYF. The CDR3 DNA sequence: TGCAGTGCCAGGGACCAAAGCACAGATACGCAGTATTTT.

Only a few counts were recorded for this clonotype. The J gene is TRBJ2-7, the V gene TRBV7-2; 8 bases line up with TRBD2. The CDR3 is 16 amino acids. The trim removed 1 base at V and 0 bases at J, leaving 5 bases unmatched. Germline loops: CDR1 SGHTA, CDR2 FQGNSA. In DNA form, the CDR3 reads TGTGCCAGCAGCTTAGATCCGACTAGCGCCTCCTACGAGCAGTACTTC. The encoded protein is CASSLDPTSASYEQYF.

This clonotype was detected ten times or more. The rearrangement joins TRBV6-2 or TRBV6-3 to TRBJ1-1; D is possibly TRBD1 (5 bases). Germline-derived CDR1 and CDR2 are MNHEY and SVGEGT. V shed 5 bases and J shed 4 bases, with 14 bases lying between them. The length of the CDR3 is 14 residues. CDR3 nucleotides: TGTGCCAGCAGTGGGAGGGGCTCGGGCACTGAAGCTTTCTTT. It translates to CASSGRGSGTEAFF.

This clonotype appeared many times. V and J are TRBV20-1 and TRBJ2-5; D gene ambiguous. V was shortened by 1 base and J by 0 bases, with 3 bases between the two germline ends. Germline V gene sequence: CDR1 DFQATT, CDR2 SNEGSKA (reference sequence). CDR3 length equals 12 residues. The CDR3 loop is CSARGYQETQYF. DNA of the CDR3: TGCAGTGCTAGAGGGTACCAAGAGACCCAGTACTTC.

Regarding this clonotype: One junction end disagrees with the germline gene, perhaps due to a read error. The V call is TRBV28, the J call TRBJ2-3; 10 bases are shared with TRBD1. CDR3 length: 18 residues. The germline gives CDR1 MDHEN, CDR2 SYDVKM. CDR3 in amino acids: CASSKPPESTGGTDTQYF. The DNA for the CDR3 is TGTGCCAGCAGCAAACCCCCAGAGTCGACAGGGGGCACCGATACGCAGTATTTT.

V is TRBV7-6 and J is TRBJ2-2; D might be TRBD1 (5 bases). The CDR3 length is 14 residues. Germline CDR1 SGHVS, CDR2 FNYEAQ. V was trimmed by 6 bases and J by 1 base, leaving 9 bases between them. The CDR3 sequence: CASRSTGNTGELFF. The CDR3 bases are TGTGCCAGCAGGTCCACAGGGAACACCGGGGAGCTGTTTTTT.

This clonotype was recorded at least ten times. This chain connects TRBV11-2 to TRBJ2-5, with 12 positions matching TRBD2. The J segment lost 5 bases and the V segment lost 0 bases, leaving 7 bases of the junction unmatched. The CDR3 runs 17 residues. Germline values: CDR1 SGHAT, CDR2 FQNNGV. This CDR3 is CASSLEASGREWETQYF. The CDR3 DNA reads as TGTGCCAGCAGCTTAGAGGCTAGCGGGAGGGAATGGGAGACCCAGTACTTC.

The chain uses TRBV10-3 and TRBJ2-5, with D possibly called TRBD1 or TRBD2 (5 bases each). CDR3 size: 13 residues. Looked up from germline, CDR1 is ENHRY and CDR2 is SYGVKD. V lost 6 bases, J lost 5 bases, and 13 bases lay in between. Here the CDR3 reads CAISNHEGETQYF. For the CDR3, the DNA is TGTGCCATCAGCAATCACGAGGGGGAGACCCAGTACTTC.

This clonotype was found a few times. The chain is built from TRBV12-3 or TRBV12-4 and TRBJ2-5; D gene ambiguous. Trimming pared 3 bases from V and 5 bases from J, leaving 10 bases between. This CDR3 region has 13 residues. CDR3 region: CASSLPKEETQYF. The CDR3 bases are TGTGCCAGCAGTTTGCCCAAAGAGGAGACCCAGTACTTC.

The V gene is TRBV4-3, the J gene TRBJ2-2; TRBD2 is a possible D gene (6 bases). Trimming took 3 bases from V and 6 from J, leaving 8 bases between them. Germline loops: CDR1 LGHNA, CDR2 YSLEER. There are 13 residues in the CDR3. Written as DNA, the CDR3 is TGCGCCAGCAGCCACCGCGGGGCCGGGGAGCTGTTTTTT. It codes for CASSHRGAGELFF.

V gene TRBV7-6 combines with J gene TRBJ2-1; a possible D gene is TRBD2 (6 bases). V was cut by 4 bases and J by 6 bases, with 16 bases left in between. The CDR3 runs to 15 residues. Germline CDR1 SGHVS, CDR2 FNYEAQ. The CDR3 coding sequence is TGTGCCAGCAGCTCTCCGCGGGAAATTTCCAATGAGCAGTTCTTC. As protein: CASSSPREISNEQFF. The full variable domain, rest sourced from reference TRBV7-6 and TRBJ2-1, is GAGVSQSPRYKVTKRGQDVALRCDPISGHVSLYWYRQALGQGPEFLTYFNYEAQQDKSGLPNDRFSAERPEGSISTLTIQRTEQRDSAMYRCASSSPREISNEQFFGPGTRLTVL.

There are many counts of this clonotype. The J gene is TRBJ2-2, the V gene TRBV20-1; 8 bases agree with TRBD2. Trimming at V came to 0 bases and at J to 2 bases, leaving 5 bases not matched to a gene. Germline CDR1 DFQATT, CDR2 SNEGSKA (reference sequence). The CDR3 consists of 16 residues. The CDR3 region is CSARDYSGVNTGELFF. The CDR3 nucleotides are TGCAGTGCTAGAGATTATAGCGGGGTAAACACCGGGGAGCTGTTTTTT.

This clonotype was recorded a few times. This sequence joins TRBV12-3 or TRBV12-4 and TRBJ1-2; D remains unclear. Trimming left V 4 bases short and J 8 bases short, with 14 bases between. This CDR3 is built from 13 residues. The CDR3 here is CASSSGRPWGYTF. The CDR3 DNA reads TGTGCCAGCAGTTCGGGCAGGCCTTGGGGCTACACCTTC.

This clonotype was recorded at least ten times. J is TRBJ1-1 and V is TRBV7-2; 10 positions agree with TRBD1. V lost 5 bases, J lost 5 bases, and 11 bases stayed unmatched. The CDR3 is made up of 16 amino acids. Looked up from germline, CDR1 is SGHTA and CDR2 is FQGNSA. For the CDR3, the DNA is TGTGCCAGCAGCCCTGGGACAGGGGTATATACAACTGAAGCTTTCTTT. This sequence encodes CASSPGTGVYTTEAFF.

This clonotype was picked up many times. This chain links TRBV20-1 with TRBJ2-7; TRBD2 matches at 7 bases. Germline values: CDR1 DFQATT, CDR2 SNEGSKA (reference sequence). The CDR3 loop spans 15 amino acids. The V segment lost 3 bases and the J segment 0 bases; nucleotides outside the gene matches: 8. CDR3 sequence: CSARDLAGHSYEQYF. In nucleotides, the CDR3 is TGCAGTGCTAGGGACTTAGCGGGCCACTCCTACGAGCAGTACTTC.

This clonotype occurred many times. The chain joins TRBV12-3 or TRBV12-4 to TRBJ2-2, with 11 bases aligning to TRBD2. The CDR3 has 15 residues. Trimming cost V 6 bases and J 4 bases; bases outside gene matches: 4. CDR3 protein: CASSYSGRGTGELFF. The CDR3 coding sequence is TGTGCCAGCAGCTATAGCGGGAGGGGCACCGGGGAGCTGTTTTTT.

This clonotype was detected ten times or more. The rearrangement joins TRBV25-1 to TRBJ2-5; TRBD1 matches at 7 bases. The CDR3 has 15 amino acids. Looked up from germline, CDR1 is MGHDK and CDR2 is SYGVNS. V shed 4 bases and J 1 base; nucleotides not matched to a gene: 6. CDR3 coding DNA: TGTGCCAGCAGTGCCCTCGGACAGGCCCAAGAGACCCAGTACTTC. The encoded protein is CASSALGQAQETQYF.

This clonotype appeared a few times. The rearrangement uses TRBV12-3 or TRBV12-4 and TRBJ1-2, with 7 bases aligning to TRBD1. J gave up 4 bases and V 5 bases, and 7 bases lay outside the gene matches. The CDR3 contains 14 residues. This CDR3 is CASSLPGQSYGYTF. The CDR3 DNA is TGTGCCAGCAGTCTGCCGGGACAGTCCTATGGCTACACCTTC.

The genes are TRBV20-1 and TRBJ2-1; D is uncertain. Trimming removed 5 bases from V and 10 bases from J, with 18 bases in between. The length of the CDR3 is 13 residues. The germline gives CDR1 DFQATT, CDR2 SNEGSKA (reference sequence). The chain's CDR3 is CSAGVLTAREQFF. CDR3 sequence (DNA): TGCAGTGCTGGGGTCTTGACGGCTCGGGAGCAGTTCTTC.

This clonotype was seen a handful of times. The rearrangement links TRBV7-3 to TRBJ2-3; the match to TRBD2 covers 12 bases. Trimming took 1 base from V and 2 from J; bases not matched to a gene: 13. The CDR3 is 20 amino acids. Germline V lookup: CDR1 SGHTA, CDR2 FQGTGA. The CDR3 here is CASSLKAGNGLAGNTDTQYF. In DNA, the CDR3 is TGTGCCAGCAGCTTAAAGGCAGGAAACGGACTAGCGGGAAACACAGATACGCAGTATTTT.

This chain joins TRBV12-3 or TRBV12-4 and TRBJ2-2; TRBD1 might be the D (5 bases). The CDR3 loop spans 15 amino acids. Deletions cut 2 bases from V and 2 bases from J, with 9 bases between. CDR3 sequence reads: CASSLRQTNTGELFF. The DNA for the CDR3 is TGTGCCAGCAGTTTAAGACAGACAAACACCGGGGAGCTGTTTTTT.

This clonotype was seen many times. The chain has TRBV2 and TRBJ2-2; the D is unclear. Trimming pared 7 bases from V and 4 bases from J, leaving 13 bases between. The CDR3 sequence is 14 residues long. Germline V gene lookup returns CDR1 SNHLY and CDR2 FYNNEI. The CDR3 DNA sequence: TGTGCCAGCACCTTGTTGGGTTTCACCGGGGAGCTGTTTTTT. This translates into CASTLLGFTGELFF. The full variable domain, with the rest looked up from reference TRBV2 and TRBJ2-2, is EPEVTQTPSHQVTQMGQEVILRCVPISNHLYFYWYRQILGQKVEFLVSFYNNEISEKSEIFDDQFSVERPDGSNFTLKIRSTKLEDSAMYFCASTLLGFTGELFFGEGSRLTVL.

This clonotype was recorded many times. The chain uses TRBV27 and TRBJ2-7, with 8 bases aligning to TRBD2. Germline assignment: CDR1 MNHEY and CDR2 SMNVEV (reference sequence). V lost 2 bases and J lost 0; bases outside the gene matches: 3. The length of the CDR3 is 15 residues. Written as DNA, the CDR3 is TGTGCCAGCAGTTTAACTAGCGGATTCTCCTACGAGCAGTACTTC. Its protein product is CASSLTSGFSYEQYF.

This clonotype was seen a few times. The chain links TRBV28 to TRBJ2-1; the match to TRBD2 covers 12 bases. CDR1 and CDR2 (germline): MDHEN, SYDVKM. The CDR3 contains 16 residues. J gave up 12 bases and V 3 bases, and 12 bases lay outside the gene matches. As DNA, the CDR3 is TGTGCCAGCAGTTTGTCCGGACTAGCGGGGCCCCCTGGGCAGTTCTTC. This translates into CASSLSGLAGPPGQFF.

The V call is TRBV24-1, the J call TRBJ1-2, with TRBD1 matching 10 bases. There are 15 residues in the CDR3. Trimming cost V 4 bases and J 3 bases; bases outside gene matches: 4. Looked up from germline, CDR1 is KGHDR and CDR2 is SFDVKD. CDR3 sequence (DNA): TGTGCCACCAGTGACTTGGGACAGGGGCACTATGGCTACACCTTC. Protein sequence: CATSDLGQGHYGYTF.

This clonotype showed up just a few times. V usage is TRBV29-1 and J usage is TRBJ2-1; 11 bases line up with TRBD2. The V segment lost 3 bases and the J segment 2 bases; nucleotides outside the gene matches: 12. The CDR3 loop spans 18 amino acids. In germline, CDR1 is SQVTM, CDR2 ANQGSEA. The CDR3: CSVEGLAALTGAYNEQFF. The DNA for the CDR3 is TGCAGCGTTGAGGGACTAGCGGCCTTGACTGGAGCCTACAATGAGCAGTTCTTC.

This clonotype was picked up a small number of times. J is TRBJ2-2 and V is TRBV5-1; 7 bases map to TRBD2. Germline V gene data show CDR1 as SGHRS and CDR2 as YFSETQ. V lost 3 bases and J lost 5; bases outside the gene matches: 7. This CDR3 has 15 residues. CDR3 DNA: TGCGCCAGCAGCTACCCTAGCGGCCGAACCGGGGAGCTGTTTTTT. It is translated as CASSYPSGRTGELFF.

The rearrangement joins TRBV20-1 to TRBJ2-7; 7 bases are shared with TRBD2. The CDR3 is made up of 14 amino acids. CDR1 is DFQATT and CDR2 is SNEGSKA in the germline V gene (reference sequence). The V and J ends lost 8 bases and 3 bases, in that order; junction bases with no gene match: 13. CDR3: CSPTAGRGDYEQYF. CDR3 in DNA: TGCAGTCCAACGGCAGGGAGGGGTGACTACGAGCAGTACTTC.

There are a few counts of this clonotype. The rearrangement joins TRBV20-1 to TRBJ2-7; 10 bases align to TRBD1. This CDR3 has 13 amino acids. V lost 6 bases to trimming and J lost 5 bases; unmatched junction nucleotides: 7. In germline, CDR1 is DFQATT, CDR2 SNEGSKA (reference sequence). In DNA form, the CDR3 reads TGCAGTGCCCCAAGACAGGGGGCCCACGAGCAGTACTTC. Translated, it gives CSAPRQGAHEQYF.